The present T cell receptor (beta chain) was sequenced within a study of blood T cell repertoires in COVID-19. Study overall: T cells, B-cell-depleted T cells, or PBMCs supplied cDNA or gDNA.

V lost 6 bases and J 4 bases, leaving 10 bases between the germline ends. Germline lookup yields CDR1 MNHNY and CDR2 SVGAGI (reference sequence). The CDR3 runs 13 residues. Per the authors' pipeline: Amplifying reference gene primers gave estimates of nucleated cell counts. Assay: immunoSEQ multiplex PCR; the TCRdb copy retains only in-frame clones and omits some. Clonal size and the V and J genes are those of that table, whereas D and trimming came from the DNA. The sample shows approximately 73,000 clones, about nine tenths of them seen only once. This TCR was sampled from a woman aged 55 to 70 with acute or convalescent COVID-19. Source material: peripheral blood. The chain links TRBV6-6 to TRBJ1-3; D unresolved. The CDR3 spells CASRGGSGNTIYF. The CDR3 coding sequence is TGTGCCAGCAGGGGCGGGTCCGGAAACACCATATATTTT.